This T cell receptor beta chain appears in the sequencing data of a study of blood T cell repertoires in COVID-19 (dated by TCRdb to between 2020 and 2021). Describing the broader study: Samples from collaborators originated in the United States, Italy and Spain and spanned both the acute and convalescent phases of COVID-19. Subjects who had been exposed to COVID-19, were actively infected with it, or had recovered from it provided the deeply sampled blood TCRbeta repertoires that made up the dataset. The prospective study material was composed of cDNA or gDNA derived from T cells, B-cell-depleted T cells, or PBMCs. Where available, HLA class I and class II types were obtained from metadata supplied by the sample provider rather than from assay-based typing. A de-identified subject ID, COVID-19 status, age in years and sex were almost always included in the sample metadata. The repertoires were released in a freely available public database intended as a resource for research on the immune response to SARS-CoV-2. Samples were obtained from the ongoing ImmuneRACE study (first 160 participants) and from roughly 1,300 subjects provided by 6 global collaborators.

Each collaborating institution followed its own protocols to collect whole blood in K2EDTA tubes. Collaborator samples were shipped for TCRbeta analysis as frozen whole blood, isolated PBMCs, or DNA extracted from either sample type. The immunoSEQ Assay, a bias-controlled multiplex PCR, was used to amplify TCRbeta CDR3 regions from genomic DNA. Per the original workflow: Nucleated cell counts per sample were estimated from amplification of reference gene primers within the assay. To quantify the absolute abundance of each unique TCRbeta CDR3 rearrangement, sequence reads were collapsed and filtered. Productive Simpson clonality was computed per sample as the square root of Simpson's diversity index over productive rearrangements. The immuneACCESS repertoire file appears here via TCRdb, limited to in-frame rearrangements. These files lack a portion of the clones; in checked studies, under half of the deficit traces to unresolved V genes, and the cause of the others is not known. For V, J and clone size, that table is used; D and trimming come from the DNA. Recorded for this sample are 150,000 to 200,000 clones; approximately 86% of them occurred a single time. The ten biggest clones cover 7% to 10% of the sample.

As regards this clone: This clone's antigen is unknown. Base quality data are lacking; no much larger clone is found one base away.

Results and caveats for the whole study, not just this receptor: The quantity of clinical and demographic metadata differed by source and by participant and was supplied without curation.

This clonotype was obtained from a man between 45 and 60 years old with active or convalescent COVID-19. The sequenced material came from peripheral blood.

The DNA is as follows: TGTGCCACCAGTGCCCCGGCGGGAGGGCCTACCAATGAGCAGTTCTTC. This sequence encodes CATSAPAGGPTNEQFF. This receptor chain uses TRBV24-1 and TRBJ2-1; the central 9 bases match TRBD2. Sequences KGHDR (CDR1) and SFDVKD (CDR2) are obtained from the germline V gene. Trimming removed 5 bases from V and 6 bases from J; the gene matches leave 10 bases unexplained. The CDR3 numbers 16 residues from cysteine through phenylalanine. Just the 48-base CDR3 DNA is kept, in frame starting at base 1.